What follows are 20 T cell receptor beta chains derived from one specimen sequenced in a study of identical twins. MiXCR was run by TCRdb on the 5' RACE reads, yielding one entry per CDR3 protein. This sample has 500,000 to 600,000 distinct CDR3 sequences, with less than 25% found just once. These data were also reused for a study on T cells expressing NK-cell markers.

The sample consisted of CD4+ T cells sorted from blood. These receptors were obtained from a woman younger than 30 in good health.

This clonotype was counted between two and nine times. The V and J genes are TRBV5-4 and TRBJ2-3; either TRBD1 or TRBD2 may supply D (5 bases each). The germline gives CDR1 SGHNT, CDR2 YYREEE (reference sequence). V was clipped by 4 bases and J by 8 bases, with 17 bases between them. The CDR3 has 14 residues. CDR3 protein: CASSLRDVQATQYF. CDR3 DNA: TGTGCCAGCAGCCTACGGGACGTCCAGGCTACGCAGTATTTT. The variable domain in full, with the rest retrieved from reference TRBV5-4 and TRBJ2-3, is ETGVTQSPTHLIKTRGQQVTLRCSSQSGHNTVSWYQQALGQGPQFIFQYYREEENGRGNFPPRFSGLQFPNYSSELNVNALELDDSALYLCASSLRDVQATQYFGPGTRLTVL.

The chain recombines TRBV11-2 with TRBJ2-7; D uncertain. The germline gives CDR1 SGHAT, CDR2 FQNNGV. V was trimmed by 0 bases and J by 3 bases, leaving 12 bases between them. The CDR3 consists of 15 residues. The chain's CDR3 is CASSLEDTWDYEQYF. CDR3 DNA: TGTGCCAGCAGCTTAGAAGACACTTGGGACTACGAGCAGTACTTC.

A few counts support this clonotype. This chain uses TRBV6-1 with TRBJ1-6; D is undetermined. Germline values: CDR1 MNHNS, CDR2 SASEGT. This CDR3 has 13 residues. The V and J ends lost 6 bases and 7 bases respectively, with 10 bases between them. CDR3 bases: TGTGCCAGCAGACCCCCAGGCAATTCACCCCTCCACTTT. This sequence encodes CASRPPGNSPLHF.

This clonotype was detected only a few times. The J gene is TRBJ2-3, the V gene TRBV2; D is unclear. This CDR3 has 13 residues. Germline V gives CDR1 SNHLY, CDR2 FYNNEI. Trimming left V 6 bases short and J 5 bases short, with 12 bases between. The CDR3 reads CASSLLPGDTQYF. The CDR3 region has the DNA TGTGCCAGCAGCCTACTTCCCGGAGATACGCAGTATTTT. Looking up the rest from reference TRBV2 and TRBJ2-3 gives the full variable domain: EPEVTQTPSHQVTQMGQEVILRCVPISNHLYFYWYRQILGQKVEFLVSFYNNEISEKSEIFDDQFSVERPDGSNFTLKIRSTKLEDSAMYFCASSLLPGDTQYFGPGTRLTVL.

The rearrangement links TRBV12-3 or TRBV12-4 to TRBJ1-2, with 8 nucleotides matching TRBD1. The CDR3 covers 14 residues. Trimming removed 1 base from V and 4 bases from J; junction bases left unmatched: 2. CDR3 sequence (DNA): TGTGCCAGCAGTTTAGGGGGACAGGCCTATGGCTACACCTTC. Protein sequence: CASSLGGQAYGYTF.

CDR3 nucleotides: TGCAGTGCTAGGTCGCTGGGACTAGCGTTTTACAATGAGCAGTTCTTC. Its protein is CSARSLGLAFYNEQFF. The chain couples TRBV20-1 to TRBJ2-1; 10 nucleotides line up with TRBD2. Germline lookup yields CDR1 DFQATT and CDR2 SNEGSKA (reference sequence). The CDR3 consists of 16 residues. The ends lost 3 bases at V and 4 bases at J; junction bases unmatched: 9.

This clonotype came up many times. The chain joins TRBV29-1 to TRBJ2-7; 7 bases fit TRBD2. V shed 1 base, J shed 5 bases, and the junction held 2 bases outside the gene matches. The CDR3 loop spans 12 amino acids. Germline loops: CDR1 SQVTM, CDR2 ANQGSEA. In DNA, the CDR3 is TGCAGCGTTGAAGGCGGGGGTAACGAGCAGTACTTC. Translation: CSVEGGGNEQYF.

There are a few counts of this clonotype. The chain uses TRBV25-1 and TRBJ1-1; no clear D. The CDR3 is 14 residues long. Deletions cut 2 bases from V and 5 bases from J, with 12 bases between. Germline loops: CDR1 MGHDK, CDR2 SYGVNS. CDR3 in amino acids: CASSEEGSGTEAFF. CDR3 DNA: TGTGCCAGCAGTGAAGAAGGGAGTGGGACTGAAGCTTTCTTT.

With regard to this clonotype: The junction shows a germline mismatch at one end, possibly a read error. J is TRBJ2-7 and V is TRBV3-1; 13 bases are shared with TRBD2. Per germline, CDR1 LGHDT and CDR2 YNNKEL (reference sequence). CDR3 length: 13 amino acids. CDR3 nucleotides: TGTGCCAGCAGCCAAACATTGACTAGCGGGGGGCACTTC. Its translation is CASSQTLTSGGHF.

This clonotype has just a few counts. This chain links TRBV10-3 with TRBJ2-1, with D possibly TRBD2 on 6 matching bases. The CDR3 runs 12 residues. V was trimmed by 6 bases and J by 7 bases, leaving 10 bases between them. From germline, CDR1 is ENHRY and CDR2 SYGVKD. This CDR3 is CAIRGRENEQFF. The CDR3 nucleotides are TGTGCCATCAGGGGCCGGGAGAATGAGCAGTTCTTC.

The J gene is TRBJ2-2, the V gene TRBV27, with a possible D match to TRBD1 (5 bases). V lost 10 bases to trimming and J lost 4 bases, with 13 bases between them. Germline V lookup: CDR1 MNHEY, CDR2 SMNVEV (reference sequence). CDR3 length: 13 amino acids. The CDR3 loop reads CATHKGSTGELFF. The CDR3 DNA reads as TGTGCCACCCACAAGGGGTCCACCGGGGAGCTGTTTTTT.

The V gene is TRBV9, the J gene TRBJ2-3, with TRBD1 as a possible D gene (5 bases). This CDR3 is 13 amino acids long. CDR1 and CDR2 (germline): SGDLS, YYNGEE. Trimming cost V 4 bases and J 8 bases, with 14 bases left between them. This CDR3 reads CASSPRSQGTQYF. The CDR3 coding sequence is TGTGCCAGCAGCCCCCGGTCCCAGGGTACGCAGTATTTT.

The chain joins TRBV5-1 to TRBJ2-7, with no clear D. Germline CDR1 is SGHRS and CDR2 is YFSETQ. This CDR3 contains 14 residues. V lost 0 bases, J lost 3 bases, and 10 bases lay in between. CDR3 residues: CASSLEVGLYEQYF. The CDR3 DNA sequence: TGCGCCAGCAGCTTGGAGGTAGGGCTCTACGAGCAGTACTTC.

The rearrangement uses TRBV6-5 and TRBJ1-2; possible D gene TRBD1, 6 bases. Trimming left V 0 bases short and J 4 bases short, with 15 bases between. The CDR3 covers 16 residues. CDR1 MNHEY and CDR2 SVGAGI come from the germline V gene. CDR3 DNA sequence: TGTGCCAGCAGTTACTCGATGGCCAGGGGAGGCTATGGCTACACCTTC. Translated, it gives CASSYSMARGGYGYTF.

This chain uses TRBV6-1 with TRBJ2-1; maybe TRBD2 (5 bases). CDR1 and CDR2 from the germline V gene are MNHNS and SASEGT. The CDR3 is 13 amino acids. V lost 8 bases to trimming and J lost 9 bases, with 17 bases between them. The CDR3 DNA reads TGTGCCAGCCGCCTAGAGGGAGCCGTTGAGCAGTTCTTC. Protein product: CASRLEGAVEQFF.

The V call is TRBV10-3, the J call TRBJ2-7; 10 positions agree with TRBD1. J was trimmed by 6 bases and V by 6 bases; bases with no gene match: 11. In germline, CDR1 is ENHRY, CDR2 SYGVKD. CDR3 length: 15 amino acids. The CDR3 reads CAIRETGGSAGEQYF. The CDR3 region has the DNA TGTGCCATCAGAGAGACAGGGGGCTCGGCAGGCGAGCAGTACTTC.

This chain joins TRBV6-1 and TRBJ2-1; 10 bases fit TRBD2. Germline CDR1 is MNHNS and CDR2 is SASEGT. V lost 5 bases and J lost 3; bases outside the gene matches: 7. The CDR3 length is 16 residues. CDR3 bases: TGTGCCAGCAGTCCTTCTAGCGGGAGCGGCTACAATGAGCAGTTCTTC. Amino acids: CASSPSSGSGYNEQFF.

The rearrangement links TRBV2 to TRBJ2-3, with D maybe TRBD2 (7 bases). Germline V gene data show CDR1 as SNHLY and CDR2 as FYNNEI. Trimming shortened V by 11 bases and J by 1 base, and 16 bases separated the two germline ends. The CDR3 covers 14 residues. The CDR3 loop reads CAASFGGRTDTQYF. The DNA of the CDR3 is TGTGCCGCCTCCTTCGGGGGGCGCACAGATACGCAGTATTTT.

A remark on this clonotype: The junction shows a germline mismatch at one end, possibly a read error. This chain's CDR3 is CASSYGDRSDMQYF. CDR3 bases: TGTGCCAGCAGTTATGGGGACCGATCAGATATGCAGTATTTT. This chain links TRBV7-3 with TRBJ2-3; D possibly matches TRBD1 or TRBD2 (5 bases each). The germline gives CDR1 SGHTA, CDR2 FQGTGA. The CDR3 is made up of 14 amino acids.

This clonotype was found a few times. The gene calls are TRBV29-1 and TRBJ2-1; D perhaps matches TRBD2 (5 bases). V lost 2 bases, J lost 2 bases, and 10 bases lay in between. The germline gives CDR1 SQVTM, CDR2 ANQGSEA. This CDR3 is built from 14 residues. The CDR3 DNA reads as TGCAGCGTTGAAATCACGAGGGCCTACAATGAGCAGTTCTTC. Encoded protein: CSVEITRAYNEQFF.